Below, 28 T cell receptor beta chains from the same sample are listed, as sequenced in a study of metastatic and nonmetastatic thyroid tumors. TCRdb reprocessed the PCR reads via MiXCR. The repertoire holds some 55,000 clones, with 25% to 35% as singletons. Each patient went into thyroid surgery without having received any treatment. Sequenced sample: blood. Source of these receptors: a female donor with papillary thyroid cancer or a benign thyroid nodule (not recorded which). Some clones in this sample may be carry-over from other donors' samples.

The sample holds a few counts of this clone. This rearrangement joins TRBV24-1 to TRBJ1-2; D unclear. Trimming removed 1 base from V and 2 bases from J, with 7 bases in between. Germline V gives CDR1 KGHDR, CDR2 SFDVKD. The CDR3 is 14 amino acids. The CDR3, as DNA: TGTGCCACCAGTGATTTTACGAGGAACTATGGCTACACCTTC. It codes for CATSDFTRNYGYTF.

The J gene is TRBJ2-3, the V gene TRBV12-3 or TRBV12-4; no clear D. Trimming took 7 bases from V and 1 from J, leaving 9 bases between them. The CDR3 is 13 amino acids. The CDR3 sequence: CASTPAGTDTQYF. The CDR3 DNA is TGTGCCAGCACACCAGCAGGCACAGATACGCAGTATTTT.

V and J are TRBV5-1 and TRBJ1-6, with D perhaps TRBD1 (5 bases). V was clipped by 4 bases and J by 9 bases, with 17 bases between them. Germline V CDR1 and CDR2: SGHRS, YFSETQ. There are 15 residues in the CDR3. As DNA, the CDR3 is TGCGCCAGCAGCGTACAGGCGGTTTTGTTTTCACCCCTCCACTTT. Protein sequence: CASSVQAVLFSPLHF.

This sequence joins TRBV12-3 or TRBV12-4 and TRBJ2-7; TRBD1 is a possible D gene (5 bases). Trimming removed 5 bases from V and 3 bases from J, with 8 bases in between. The CDR3 spans 12 residues. The CDR3 reads CASSPQDYEQYF. Here the CDR3 DNA reads TGTGCCAGCAGTCCACAGGACTACGAGCAGTACTTC.

The chain is built from TRBV11-1 and TRBJ1-6, with unresolved D. CDR1 and CDR2 (germline): SGHAT, FQDESV (reference sequence). V shed 1 base and J shed 7 bases, with 11 bases lying between them. The CDR3 sequence is 15 residues long. The CDR3 nucleotides read TGTGCCAGCAGCTTAGGCTCAGGCCTCAATTCACCCCTCCACTTT. Residues: CASSLGSGLNSPLHF.

The chain joins TRBV6-2 or TRBV6-3 to TRBJ2-7, with TRBD2 identical over 7 bases. Germline V gene sequence: CDR1 MNHEY, CDR2 SVGEGT. Germline trimming cut 1 base from V and 4 bases from J; bases unmatched to any gene: 7. CDR3 length: 15 amino acids. CDR3 protein: CASSYWSSGVYEQYF. The CDR3 DNA sequence: TGTGCCAGCAGTTACTGGTCTAGCGGAGTTTACGAGCAGTACTTC.

The J gene is TRBJ2-7, the V gene TRBV6-2 or TRBV6-3; D gene ambiguous. The CDR3 is 15 amino acids. With 0 bases removed from V and 3 bases from J, the gap between germline ends came to 12 bases. The germline V gene has CDR1 MNHEY and CDR2 SVGEGT. This chain's CDR3 is CASSYSAGRNYEQYF. CDR3 DNA: TGTGCCAGCAGTTACTCGGCTGGACGGAACTACGAGCAGTACTTC.

Remarks on this clone: A read error may produce the germline difference seen at one junction end. The V call is TRBV12-3 or TRBV12-4, the J call TRBJ2-7; the D is unclear. The length of the CDR3 is 12 residues. The CDR3 spells CASSERTNEQNF. Here the CDR3 DNA reads TGTGCCAGCAGTGAAAGAACTAACGAGCAGAACTTC.

This clone was detected many times. The V gene is TRBV15, the J gene TRBJ2-1; D ambiguous. The germline V and J ends were trimmed by 1 base and 3 bases, with 7 bases remaining between them. The germline V gene has CDR1 LNHNV and CDR2 YYDKDF (reference sequence). The CDR3 loop spans 14 amino acids. The CDR3 DNA is TGTGCCACCAGCAGAGCTAGGTACTACAATGAGCAGTTCTTC. Protein: CATSRARYYNEQFF.

In this sample, this clone turned up many times. The V call is TRBV6-2 or TRBV6-3, the J call TRBJ2-2; TRBD2 matches 10 bases. V shed 2 bases, J shed 3 bases, and the junction held 9 bases outside the gene matches. Per germline, CDR1 MNHEY and CDR2 SVGEGT. This CDR3 comprises 18 residues. CDR3 loop: CASSYTPGLASDTGELFF. CDR3 DNA: TGTGCCAGCAGTTACACACCGGGACTAGCGTCAGACACCGGGGAGCTGTTTTTT.

This clone was picked up many times. CDR3 in amino acids: CASSDKPGSVNEKLFF. CDR3 in DNA: TGTGCCAGCAGTGATAAACCGGGATCCGTGAATGAAAAACTGTTTTTT. The chain combines TRBV25-1 with TRBJ1-4; D remains unclear. This CDR3 comprises 16 residues. CDR1 and CDR2 from the germline V gene are MGHDK and SYGVNS. Trimming left V 3 bases short and J 5 bases short, with 16 bases between.

To note about this clone: Compared with germline, one end of the junction differs, possibly owing to a read error. V gene TRBV30 combines with J gene TRBJ2-6; weak D call: TRBD1 (5 bases). From germline, CDR1 is GTSNPN and CDR2 SVGIG (reference sequence). This CDR3 spans 12 amino acids. The CDR3: CAWTTGANVLTF. The CDR3 nucleotides are TGTGCCTGGACGACTGGGGCCAACGTCCTGACCTTC.

The genes are TRBV30 and TRBJ2-1; possibly TRBD2 for D (6 bases). Trimming left V 0 bases short and J 7 bases short, with 13 bases between. CDR1 and CDR2 (germline): GTSNPN, SVGIG (reference sequence). The CDR3 totals 14 residues. The DNA for the CDR3 is TGTGCCTGGAGTGTCGGGAGTTTCGGAAATGAGCAGTTCTTC. Its protein is CAWSVGSFGNEQFF.

CDR3 in DNA: TGTGCCAGCAGCCCCCCAAGCCCAACGAGCGGGGGGGCCTACAATGAGCAGTTCTTC. Translation gives CASSPPSPTSGGAYNEQFF. The chain employs TRBV3-1 and TRBJ2-1, with 10 positions matching TRBD2. V lost 4 bases and J lost 2; bases outside the gene matches: 14. The germline V gene has CDR1 LGHDT and CDR2 YNNKEL (reference sequence). The CDR3 sequence is 19 residues long.

V usage is TRBV5-1 and J usage is TRBJ2-1; D could derive from TRBD1 or TRBD2 (5 bases each). Germline V gene data show CDR1 as SGHRS and CDR2 as YFSETQ. The CDR3 extends over 15 amino acids. The germline V and J ends were trimmed by 4 bases and 9 bases, with 20 bases remaining between them. The CDR3 DNA sequence: TGCGCCAGCAGCGCCCGGGACGGTGGACAATCTGAGCAGTTCTTC. Translated, it gives CASSARDGGQSEQFF.

V and J are TRBV3-1 and TRBJ2-5; D not certain. Gene TRBJ2-1 matches the end of the DNA better, so the J call may be wrong. Germline V gene data show CDR1 as LGHDT and CDR2 as YNNKEL (reference sequence). The CDR3 is made up of 12 amino acids. The CDR3 loop is CASSEGAGEQFF. For the CDR3, the DNA is TGTGCCAGCAGCGAAGGAGCTGGTGAGCAGTTCTTC.

The V and J genes are TRBV11-2 and TRBJ1-1; D unclear. V was shortened by 5 bases and J by 2 bases, with 15 bases between the two germline ends. The CDR3 is made up of 15 amino acids. Per the germline V gene, CDR1 is SGHAT and CDR2 is FQNNGV. The CDR3 sequence is CASSRGPSLNTEAFF. The CDR3 DNA sequence: TGTGCCAGCAGCCGCGGTCCTAGCCTAAACACTGAAGCTTTCTTT.

This clone showed up many times. This chain uses TRBV19 with TRBJ1-2; no firm D call. The CDR3 is 14 residues long. V was cut by 10 bases and J by 4 bases, with 19 bases left in between. Germline V gene data show CDR1 as LNHDA and CDR2 as SQIVND (reference sequence). The CDR3 reads CATPFRILSYGYTF. The CDR3 DNA reads TGTGCCACCCCGTTTAGAATTCTGAGCTATGGCTACACCTTC.

This clone is medium-sized in the sample. The chain uses TRBV6-1 and TRBJ2-3, with 8 bases identical to TRBD1. After removal of 1 base from V and 10 bases from J, the junction contained 4 bases not matched to a gene. The germline V gene encodes CDR1 MNHNS and CDR2 SASEGT. The CDR3 contains 13 residues. Written as DNA, the CDR3 is TGTGCCAGCAGTGAAGATAGGACAGGGTCGCAGTATTTT. This sequence encodes CASSEDRTGSQYF.

The V and J genes are TRBV30 and TRBJ2-2, with 9 bases aligning to TRBD1. This CDR3 comprises 16 residues. The V gene end was trimmed by 8 bases and the J gene end by 0 bases; junction bases not matched to a gene: 10. The germline V gene has CDR1 GTSNPN and CDR2 SVGIG (reference sequence). CDR3 sequence reads: CAGTGLAETNTGELFF. CDR3 in DNA: TGTGCCGGGACAGGGCTAGCGGAAACGAACACCGGGGAGCTGTTTTTT.

This clone was detected only a few times. This chain connects TRBV6-2 or TRBV6-3 to TRBJ1-1; a possible D gene is TRBD1 (5 bases). The CDR3 length is 14 residues. Trimming took 2 bases from V and 0 from J, leaving 7 bases between them. Germline V gene sequence: CDR1 MNHEY, CDR2 SVGEGT. CDR3 in DNA: TGTGCCAGCAGTTACACAGGATTGAACACTGAAGCTTTCTTT. This translates into CASSYTGLNTEAFF.

This clone was seen repeatedly, ten times or more. The rearrangement joins TRBV9 to TRBJ1-2; 7 nucleotides align to TRBD1. V gave up 4 bases and J gave up 9 bases; unmatched junction bases: 12. This CDR3 region has 14 residues. The V gene's germline CDR1 is SGDLS and CDR2 YYNGEE. CDR3 sequence: CASSPPQGGVRYTF. The DNA for the CDR3 is TGTGCCAGCAGCCCCCCCCAAGGGGGCGTTCGCTACACCTTC. The full variable domain, with the rest looked up from reference TRBV9 and TRBJ1-2, is DSGVTQTPKHLITATGQRVTLRCSPRSGDLSVYWYQQSLDQGLQFLIQYYNGEERAKGNILERFSAQQFPDLHSELNLSSLELGDSALYFCASSPPQGGVRYTFGSGTRLTVV.

The chain employs TRBV11-2 and TRBJ2-7, with 10 bases fitting TRBD2. The germline CDR1 and CDR2 sequences are SGHAT and FQNNGV. With V trimmed by 4 bases and J by 4 bases, 4 bases remained unmatched. The length of the CDR3 is 14 residues. Here the CDR3 DNA reads TGTGCCAGCAGCTGGAGCGGGGGGGCGTACGAGCAGTACTTC. Protein: CASSWSGGAYEQYF.

The chain uses TRBV7-8 and TRBJ2-7; D is uncertain. V lost 4 bases to trimming and J lost 2 bases, with 15 bases between them. Looked up from germline, CDR1 is SGHVS and CDR2 is FQNEAQ. This CDR3 has 15 amino acids. As DNA, the CDR3 is TGTGCCAGCAGCTCATCGTCGGTCCCTACCTACGAGCAGTACTTC. Translation: CASSSSSVPTYEQYF. The full variable domain, in which reference TRBV7-8 and TRBJ2-7 provide the parts outside the CDR3, is GAGVSQSPRYKVAKRGQDVALRCDPISGHVSLFWYQQALGQGPEFLTYFQNEAQLDKSGLPSDRFFAERPEGSVSTLKIQRTQQEDSAVYLCASSSSSVPTYEQYFGPGTRLTVT.

The gene calls are TRBV11-1 and TRBJ1-3, with D hard to call. The CDR3 contains 15 residues. The germline gives CDR1 SGHAT, CDR2 FQDESV (reference sequence). Trimming cost V 0 bases and J 2 bases, with 8 bases left between them. The CDR3 DNA reads as TGTGCCAGCAGCTTAGCGCCAGACCCTGGAAACACCATATATTTT. Its translation is CASSLAPDPGNTIYF.

The gene calls are TRBV29-1 and TRBJ2-7; unclear D gene. The CDR3 contains 13 residues. Between the trimmed V and J ends, which lost 3 bases and 0 bases, there was a span of 9 bases. CDR1 is SQVTM and CDR2 is ANQGSEA in the germline V gene. CDR3 nucleotides: TGCAGCGTTGAGTTGCCAGTCTCCTACGAGCAGTACTTC. Translated, it gives CSVELPVSYEQYF.

V is TRBV30 and J is TRBJ1-6, with no clear D. V shed 4 bases and J shed 2 bases, with 12 bases lying between them. CDR3 size: 15 residues. Germline values: CDR1 GTSNPN, CDR2 SVGIG (reference sequence). The CDR3 nucleotides are TGTGCCTGGAATGGAGCCAGCGCCTATAATTCACCCCTCCACTTT. Its protein product is CAWNGASAYNSPLHF.

Details on this clone: One junction end does not reproduce the germline sequence, and a read error may be involved. This rearrangement joins TRBV12-3 or TRBV12-4 to TRBJ2-2; 9 nucleotides agree with TRBD1. The CDR3 has 15 amino acids. DNA for the CDR3: TGTGCCAGCAGTTTCCGGACAGGGGATACCGGGGATCTGTTTTTT. Translation gives CASSFRTGDTGDLFF.